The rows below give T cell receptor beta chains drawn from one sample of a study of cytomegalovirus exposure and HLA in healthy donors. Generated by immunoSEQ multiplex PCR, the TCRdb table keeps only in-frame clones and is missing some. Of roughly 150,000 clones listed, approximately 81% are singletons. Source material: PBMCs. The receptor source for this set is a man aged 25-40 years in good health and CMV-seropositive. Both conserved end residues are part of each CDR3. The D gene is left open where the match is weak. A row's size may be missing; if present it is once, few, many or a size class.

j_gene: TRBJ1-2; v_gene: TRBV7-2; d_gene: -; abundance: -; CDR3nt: TGTGCCAGCAGCCTGGACATAAACTATGGCTACACCTTC; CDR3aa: CASSLDINYGYTF
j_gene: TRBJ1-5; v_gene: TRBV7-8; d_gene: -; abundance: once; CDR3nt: TGTGCCAGCAGCTTAAGGGGAAGCTATAGCAATCAGCCCCAGCATTTT; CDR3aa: CASSLRGSYSNQPQHF
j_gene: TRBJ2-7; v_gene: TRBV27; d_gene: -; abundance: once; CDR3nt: TGTGCCACCGGGTGGGGGCCCTCCTACGAGCAGTACTTC; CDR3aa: CATGWGPSYEQYF
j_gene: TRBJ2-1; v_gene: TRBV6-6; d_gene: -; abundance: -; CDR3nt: TGTGCCAGCAGTGCGGGACAGATTCCTTACAATGAGCAGTTCTTC; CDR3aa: CASSAGQIPYNEQFF
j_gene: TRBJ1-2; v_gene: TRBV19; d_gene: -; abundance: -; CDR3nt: TGTGCCAGCACAAGTGGCAGGGTAGACTATGGCTACACCTTC; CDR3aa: CASTSGRVDYGYTF
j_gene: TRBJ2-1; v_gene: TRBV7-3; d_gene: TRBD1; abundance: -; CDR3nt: TGTGCCAGCAGCTTGACAGGGCTTTTAAACAATGAGCAGTTCTTC; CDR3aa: CASSLTGLLNNEQFF
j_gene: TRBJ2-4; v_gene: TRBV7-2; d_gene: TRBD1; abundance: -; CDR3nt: TGTGCCAGCAGCTTAGTCACAGGGGCCAACATTCAGTACTTC; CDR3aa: CASSLVTGANIQYF
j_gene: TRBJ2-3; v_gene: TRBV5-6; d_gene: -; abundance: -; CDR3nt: TGTGCCAGCAGCTTTCTGTCTAGGGATACGCAGTATTTT; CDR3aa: CASSFLSRDTQYF
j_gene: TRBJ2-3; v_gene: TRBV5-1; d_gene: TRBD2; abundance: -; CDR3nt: TGCGCCAGCAGCTTCGCTAGCGGGGGGGGAGATACGCAGTATTTT; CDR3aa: CASSFASGGGDTQYF
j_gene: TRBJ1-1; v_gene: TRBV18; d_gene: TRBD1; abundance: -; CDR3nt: TGTGCCAGCTCACCAACGGACAGGTCTGACACTGAAGCTTTCTTT; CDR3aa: CASSPTDRSDTEAFF
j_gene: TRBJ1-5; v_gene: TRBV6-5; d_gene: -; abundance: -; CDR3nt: TGTGCCAGCAGTTCCCAGATGGATCAGCCCCAGCATTTT; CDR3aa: CASSSQMDQPQHF
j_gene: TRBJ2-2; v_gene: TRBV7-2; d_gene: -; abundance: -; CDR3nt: TGTGCCAGCAGCTTAGGGATAGGGGGGGGTATCGGGGAGCTGTTTTTT; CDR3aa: CASSLGIGGGIGELFF
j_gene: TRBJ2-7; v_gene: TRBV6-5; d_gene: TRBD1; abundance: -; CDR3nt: TGTGCCAGCAGTGGGGACAGCTTCTCCTACGAGCAGTACTTC; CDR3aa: CASSGDSFSYEQYF
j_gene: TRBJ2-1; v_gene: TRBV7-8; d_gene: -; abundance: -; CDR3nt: TGTGCCAGCAGCACCTTAACAGGGAGCTACAATGAGCAGTTCTTC; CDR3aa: CASSTLTGSYNEQFF
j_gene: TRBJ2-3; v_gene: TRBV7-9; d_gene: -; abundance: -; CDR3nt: TGTGCCAGCAGCTTAGGGACTACCTTCGATACGCAGTATTTT; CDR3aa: CASSLGTTFDTQYF
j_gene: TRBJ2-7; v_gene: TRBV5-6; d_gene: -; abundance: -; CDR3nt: TGTGCCAGCAGCTCGACTGGACAGTCCTACGAGCAGTACTTC; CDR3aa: CASSSTGQSYEQYF
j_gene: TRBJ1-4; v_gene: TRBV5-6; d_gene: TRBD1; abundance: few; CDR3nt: TGTGCCAGCAGCTTAGAGGGGGCGGGTGAAAAACTGTTTTTT; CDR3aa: CASSLEGAGEKLFF
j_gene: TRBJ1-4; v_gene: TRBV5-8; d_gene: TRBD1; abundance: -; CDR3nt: TGTGCCAGCAGCCGGGGACAGGCCGACGTAGAAAAACTGTTTTTT; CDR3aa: CASSRGQADVEKLFF
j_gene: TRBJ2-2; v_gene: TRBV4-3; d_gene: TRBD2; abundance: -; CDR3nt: TGCGCCAGCAGCCAAGGGACTAGCGGGAGTATGGGCACCGGGGAGCTGTTTTTT; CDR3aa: CASSQGTSGSMGTGELFF
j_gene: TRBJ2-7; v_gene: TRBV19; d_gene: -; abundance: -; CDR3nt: TGTGCCAGTAGTATTGGAGGGGGCCTCTCCTACGAGCAGTACTTC; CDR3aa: CASSIGGGLSYEQYF
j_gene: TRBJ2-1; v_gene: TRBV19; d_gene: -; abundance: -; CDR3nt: TGTGCCAGTAGTATTTATGAGGGGGGGGATGAGCAGTTCTTC; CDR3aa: CASSIYEGGDEQFF
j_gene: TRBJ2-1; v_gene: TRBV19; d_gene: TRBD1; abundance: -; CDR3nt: TGTGCCAGTAGTCCTTGGACAGGGTTCTCCTACAATGAGCAGTTCTTC; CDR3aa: CASSPWTGFSYNEQFF
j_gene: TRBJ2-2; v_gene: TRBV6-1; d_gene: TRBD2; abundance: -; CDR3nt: TGTGCCAGCGGGAGGGGAGGAACCGGGGAGCTGTTTTTT; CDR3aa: CASGRGGTGELFF
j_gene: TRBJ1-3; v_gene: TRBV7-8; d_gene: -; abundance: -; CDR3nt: TGTGCCAGCAGCCTAGGGTCAGGGACAGGAAACACCATATATTTT; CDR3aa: CASSLGSGTGNTIYF
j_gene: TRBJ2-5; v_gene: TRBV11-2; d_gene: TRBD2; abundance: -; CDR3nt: TGTGCCAGCAGCCGGGGGGGGGCGGGAGAGACCCAGTACTTC; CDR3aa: CASSRGGAGETQYF
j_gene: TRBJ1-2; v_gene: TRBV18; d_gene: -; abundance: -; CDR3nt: TGTGCCAGCTCACGCCGGGGTGGGGGCGACTATGGCTACACCTTC; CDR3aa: CASSRRGGGDYGYTF
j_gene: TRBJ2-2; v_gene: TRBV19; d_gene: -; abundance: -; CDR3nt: TGTGCCAGTAGTATGGCAGCGGACGCGAACACCGGGGAGCTGTTTTTT; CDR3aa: CASSMAADANTGELFF
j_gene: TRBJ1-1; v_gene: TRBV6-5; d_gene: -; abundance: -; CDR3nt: TGTGCCAGCAGTTACGCCCCCTACGCCGCTGAAGCTTTCTTT; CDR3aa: CASSYAPYAAEAFF
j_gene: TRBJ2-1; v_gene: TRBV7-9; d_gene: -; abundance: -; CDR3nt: TGTGCCAGCAGCTCTAGTCGGTCCTACAATGAGCAGTTCTTC; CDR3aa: CASSSSRSYNEQFF
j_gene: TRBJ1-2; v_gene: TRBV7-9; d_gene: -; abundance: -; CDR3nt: TGTGCCAGCAGCTTAGCCGGTAGACAAACCGATGGCTACACCTTC; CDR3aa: CASSLAGRQTDGYTF
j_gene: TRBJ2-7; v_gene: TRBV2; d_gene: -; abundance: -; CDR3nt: TGTGCCAGCAGTGTAACACAGGCAGGAGAGCAGTACTTC; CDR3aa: CASSVTQAGEQYF
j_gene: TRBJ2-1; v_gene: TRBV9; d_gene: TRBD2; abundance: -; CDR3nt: TGTGCCAGCAGCGCCGGACTAGCGGGGGTCTACAATGAGCAGTTCTTC; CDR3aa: CASSAGLAGVYNEQFF
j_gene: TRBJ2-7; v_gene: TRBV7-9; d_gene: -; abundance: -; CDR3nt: TGTTCCAGCAGCTTAGCCCATAACAGTTGGCCCTCCGAGCAGTACTTC; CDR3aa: CSSSLAHNSWPSEQYF
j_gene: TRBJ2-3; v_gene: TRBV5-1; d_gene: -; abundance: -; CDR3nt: TGCGCCAGCAGCAGAGACTCCCGGTTGGGCACAGATACGCAGTATTTT; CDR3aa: CASSRDSRLGTDTQYF
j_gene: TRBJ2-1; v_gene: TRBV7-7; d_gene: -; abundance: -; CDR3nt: TGTGCTAGCAGCTTAGCACAGTACAATGAGCAGTTCTTC; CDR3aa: CASSLAQYNEQFF
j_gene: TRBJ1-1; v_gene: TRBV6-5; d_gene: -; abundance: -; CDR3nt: TGTGCCAGCATCACCCAAGGGGGAGGGGCCATAGAAGCTTTCTTT; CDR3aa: CASITQGGGAIEAFF
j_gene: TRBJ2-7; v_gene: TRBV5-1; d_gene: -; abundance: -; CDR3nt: TGCGCCAGCAGCGCCTGGCGGTCGGGAGACTACGAGCAGTACTTC; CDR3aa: CASSAWRSGDYEQYF
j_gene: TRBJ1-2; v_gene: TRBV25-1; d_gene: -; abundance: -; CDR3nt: TGTGCCAGCGAAAAGAGGTTTGGTGATGGCTACACCTTC; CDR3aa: CASEKRFGDGYTF
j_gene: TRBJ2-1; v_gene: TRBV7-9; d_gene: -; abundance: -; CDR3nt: TGTGCCAGCAGCCCCAGCGGAGCCTCCTACAATGAGCAGTTCTTC; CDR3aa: CASSPSGASYNEQFF
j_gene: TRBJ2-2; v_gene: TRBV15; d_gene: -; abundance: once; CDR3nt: TGTGCCACCAGGGGAGCCACCGGGGAGCTGTTTTTT; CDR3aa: CATRGATGELFF
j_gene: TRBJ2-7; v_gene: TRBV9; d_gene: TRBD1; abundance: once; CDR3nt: TGTGCCAGCAGCGCAGACTTAACCGGGACAGGGGATCACGAGCAGTACTTC; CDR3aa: CASSADLTGTGDHEQYF
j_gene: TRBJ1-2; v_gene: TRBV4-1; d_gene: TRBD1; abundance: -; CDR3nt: TGCGCCAGCAGCCAAGGGACAGGCACACCATATGGCTACACCTTC; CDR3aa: CASSQGTGTPYGYTF
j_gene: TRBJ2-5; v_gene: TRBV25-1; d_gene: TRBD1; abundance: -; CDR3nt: TGTGCCAGCAGTGAATTACAGGGGCAGGACTCGGTGTTCAGGCAGTACTTC; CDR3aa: CASSELQGQDSVFRQYF
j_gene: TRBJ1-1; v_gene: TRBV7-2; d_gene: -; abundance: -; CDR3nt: TGTGCCAGCAGCTTTTCCCTCTCAGGGAAGGCTGAAGCTTTCTTT; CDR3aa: CASSFSLSGKAEAFF
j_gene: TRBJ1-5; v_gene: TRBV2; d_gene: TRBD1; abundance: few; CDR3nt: TGTGCCAGCAGTGGACAGGGCTCCAATCAGCCCCAGCATTTT; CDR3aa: CASSGQGSNQPQHF